The source of this TCR beta chain is a study of response to subunit inactivated influenza vaccine. This clonotype was detected ten times or more. MiXCR, run by TCRdb on the RT-PCR reads, gives a single entry per CDR3 protein. The table shows fewer than 700,000 distinct CDR3 sequences, with 10% to 15% occurring only once. The germline V gene has CDR1 DFQATT and CDR2 SNEGSKA (reference sequence). Trimming took 1 base from V and 0 from J, leaving 10 bases between them. The CDR3 has 14 amino acids. The sequence derives from a man in his fifties or sixties who received an inactivated influenza vaccine. The V gene is TRBV20-1, the J gene TRBJ2-7, with D unresolved. Material: PBMCs from blood, obtained roughly 48 days after vaccination. The CDR3, as DNA: TGCAGTGCTAGAGCTTTAGGTAGCTCCTACGAGCAGTACTTC. Translating it yields CSARALGSSYEQYF.